The T cell receptor (beta chain) described here comes from a study of CD8+CD57+ T cells in acquired aplastic anemia. This clonotype has only a few counts. CDR3 and TCR beta VDJ profiling relied on a genomic DNA template. TCRdb reprocessed the reads with MiXCR, giving one entry per CDR3 protein. The sample has 200,000 or so distinct CDR3 sequences; around three fifths are singletons. Patients chosen for sequencing had shown CD8+CD57+ cell expansion by flow cytometry. The CDR3 is made up of 16 amino acids. V lost 2 bases, J lost 4 bases, and 9 bases stayed unmatched. Germline lookup yields CDR1 GTSNPN and CDR2 SVGIG (reference sequence).

This TCR derives from a human donor with aplastic anemia. The rearrangement joins TRBV30 to TRBJ2-2; 8 bases map to TRBD1. The sequencing input was sorted CD4+, CD8+, or CD8+CD57+ T cells (not recorded which) from PBMCs. CDR3 residues: CAWSTAGGLITGELFF. CDR3 nucleotide sequence: TGTGCCTGGAGTACCGCAGGGGGCTTAATCACCGGGGAGCTGTTTTTT. The full variable domain, completed using reference TRBV30 and TRBJ2-2, is SQTIHQWPATLVQPVGSPLSLECTVEGTSNPNLYWYRQAAGRGLQLLFYSVGIGQISSEVPQNLSASRPQDRQFILSSKKLLLSDSGFYLCAWSTAGGLITGELFFGEGSRLTVL.